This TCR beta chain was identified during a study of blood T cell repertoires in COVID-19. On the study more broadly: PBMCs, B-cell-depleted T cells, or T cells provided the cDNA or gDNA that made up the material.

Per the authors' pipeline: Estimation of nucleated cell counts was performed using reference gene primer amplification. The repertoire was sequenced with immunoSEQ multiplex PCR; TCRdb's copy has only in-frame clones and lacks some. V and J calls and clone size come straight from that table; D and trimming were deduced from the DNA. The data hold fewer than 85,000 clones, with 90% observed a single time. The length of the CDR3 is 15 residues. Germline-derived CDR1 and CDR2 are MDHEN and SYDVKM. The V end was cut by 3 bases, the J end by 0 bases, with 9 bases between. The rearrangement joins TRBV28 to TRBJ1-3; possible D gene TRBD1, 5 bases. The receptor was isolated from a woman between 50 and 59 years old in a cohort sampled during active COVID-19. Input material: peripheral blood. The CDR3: CASSLGGTSGNTIYF. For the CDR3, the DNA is TGTGCCAGCAGTTTGGGGGGGACCTCTGGAAACACCATATATTTT.